Following are 29 T cell receptor beta chains from one sample sequenced in a study of CD8 T cells in Susac syndrome. Roughly 0.45 to 1 ug RNA was reverse transcribed with random hexamers. TCRdb reprocessed the immunoSEQ multiplex PCR reads via MiXCR and lists one record per CDR3 protein. Of about 100,000 distinct CDR3 sequences listed, 95% are singletons. The specimen was CD8+ T cells from PBMCs. The receptors stem from a human donor with Susac syndrome.

V is TRBV4-1 and J is TRBJ1-2; D not certain. CDR1 MGHRA and CDR2 YSYEKL come from the germline V gene. This CDR3 has 15 amino acids. Between the trimmed V and J ends, which lost 1 base and 4 bases, there was a span of 13 bases. The CDR3 DNA reads TGCGCCAGCAGCCAAGTTTTTGGAAGCGGCTATGGCTACACCTTC. It translates to CASSQVFGSGYGYTF.

The V and J genes are TRBV19 and TRBJ2-5; D tentatively reads TRBD1 or TRBD2 (5 bases each). Germline V gene data show CDR1 as LNHDA and CDR2 as SQIVND (reference sequence). Trimming left V 3 bases short and J 7 bases short, with 6 bases between. CDR3 size: 11 residues. The CDR3, as DNA: TGTGCCAGTAGTATGGGGGTGACCCAGTACTTC. Its protein is CASSMGVTQYF.

This clonotype came up once. The CDR3 here is CASSSGPYGYTF. The CDR3 coding sequence is TGTGCCAGCAGTTCGGGACCTTATGGCTACACCTTC. The V and J genes are TRBV12-3 or TRBV12-4 and TRBJ1-2, with D possibly being TRBD1 (5 bases). V lost 4 bases and J 5 bases, leaving 8 bases between the germline ends. This CDR3 comprises 12 residues.

DNA for the CDR3: TGCAGTGCTAGAGATTTTGCAGGGATTGAGACCCAGTACTTC. This translates into CSARDFAGIETQYF. J is TRBJ2-5 and V is TRBV20-1, with a tentative D call TRBD1 (5 bases). This CDR3 has 14 residues. With 0 bases removed from V and 5 bases from J, the gap between germline ends came to 13 bases. Germline CDR1 is DFQATT and CDR2 is SNEGSKA (reference sequence).

This sequence joins TRBV20-1 and TRBJ1-3; no clear D gene. The CDR3 is 13 amino acids. Per the germline V gene, CDR1 is DFQATT and CDR2 is SNEGSKA (reference sequence). Trimming took 5 bases from V and 0 from J, leaving 8 bases between them. For the CDR3, the DNA is TGCAGTGCTGTCCCCGACTCTGGAAACACCATATATTTT. This gives the protein CSAVPDSGNTIYF.

This clonotype was picked up one time. The chain uses TRBV28 and TRBJ1-1; perhaps TRBD1 as D (5 bases). CDR1 is MDHEN and CDR2 is SYDVKM in the germline V gene. The CDR3 has 16 residues. V shed 6 bases and J shed 1 base, with 18 bases lying between them. The CDR3 is CASSPGQEGPNTEAFF. The CDR3 DNA is TGTGCCAGCAGCCCGGGGCAGGAGGGGCCGAACACTGAAGCTTTCTTT.

V is TRBV4-1 and J is TRBJ2-1, with D possibly being TRBD2 (5 bases). This CDR3 comprises 12 residues. CDR1 MGHRA and CDR2 YSYEKL come from the germline V gene. Trimming pared 1 base from V and 8 bases from J, leaving 6 bases between. The CDR3 sequence: CASSQGTYEQFF. The CDR3 DNA is TGCGCCAGCAGCCAAGGGACTTATGAGCAGTTCTTC.

The rearrangement links TRBV5-1 to TRBJ2-5; D perhaps matches TRBD2 (5 bases). Germline CDR1 and CDR2: SGHRS and YFSETQ. Trimming shortened V by 1 base and J by 1 base, and 14 bases separated the two germline ends. The length of the CDR3 is 16 residues. CDR3 region: CASSLWVGGPQETQYF. Written as DNA, the CDR3 is TGCGCCAGCAGCTTGTGGGTTGGAGGACCCCAAGAGACCCAGTACTTC.

The rearrangement joins TRBV13 to TRBJ1-1; perhaps TRBD1 as D (6 bases). Between the trimmed V and J ends, which lost 5 bases and 9 bases, there was a span of 13 bases. The CDR3 contains 12 residues. CDR1 PRHDT and CDR2 FYEKMQ come from the germline V gene (reference sequence). The CDR3 here is CASSARQAQAFF. In DNA form, the CDR3 reads TGTGCCAGCAGCGCCAGACAGGCGCAAGCTTTCTTT.

The chain links TRBV6-4 to TRBJ2-7, with no clear D. Deletions cut 6 bases from V and 0 bases from J, with 12 bases between. The germline V gene encodes CDR1 MRHNA and CDR2 SNTAGT. There are 14 residues in the CDR3. CDR3 sequence (DNA): TGTGCCAGCAGCGATAACGGTAGCTCCTACGAGCAGTACTTC. This sequence encodes CASSDNGSSYEQYF.

This clonotype was seen once. J is TRBJ1-1 and V is TRBV20-1, with a tentative D call TRBD1 (6 bases). This CDR3 is 18 amino acids long. Deletions cut 6 bases from V and 1 base from J, with 27 bases between. CDR1 is DFQATT, CDR2 SNEGSKA, per germline (reference sequence). The CDR3 reads CSANVAAQGRSGNTEAFF. CDR3 nucleotides: TGCAGTGCAAACGTAGCGGCCCAGGGGCGAAGCGGGAACACTGAAGCTTTCTTT.

The rearrangement links TRBV7-9 to TRBJ2-1; 8 positions agree with TRBD1. CDR1 and CDR2 (germline): SEHNR, FQNEAQ (reference sequence). This CDR3 has 14 amino acids. Germline trimming cut 6 bases from V and 3 bases from J; bases unmatched to any gene: 4. Here the CDR3 DNA reads TGTGCCAGCAGTACGACAGGGGACTACAATGAGCAGTTCTTC. This gives the protein CASSTTGDYNEQFF.

The chain has TRBV4-1 and TRBJ1-5; TRBD1 matches at 7 bases. Germline V gene lookup returns CDR1 MGHRA and CDR2 YSYEKL. With V trimmed by 3 bases and J by 7 bases, 9 bases remained unmatched. This CDR3 comprises 15 residues. The CDR3 protein is CASSQPGGVGQPQHF. The CDR3 DNA reads TGCGCCAGCAGCCAGCCAGGGGGGGTGGGACAGCCCCAGCATTTT.

The gene calls are TRBV24-1 and TRBJ2-2; D gene ambiguous. CDR1 is KGHDR, CDR2 SFDVKD, per germline. V lost 0 bases and J 6 bases, leaving 4 bases between the germline ends. The CDR3 is 13 residues long. CDR3: CATSDLQAGELFF. The CDR3 region has the DNA TGTGCCACCAGTGATTTGCAGGCCGGGGAGCTGTTTTTT.

CDR3 bases: TGCAGCGTTGAAGGGCGAGGACAGGTCGGGGGAGAGCAGTTCTTC. This translates into CSVEGRGQVGGEQFF. The V and J genes are TRBV29-1 and TRBJ2-1; tentatively, D is TRBD1 (7 bases). The CDR3 spans 15 residues. Trimming took 1 base from V and 10 from J, leaving 20 bases between them. Germline loops: CDR1 SQVTM, CDR2 ANQGSEA.

The chain employs TRBV5-1 and TRBJ2-3; 8 bases fit TRBD2. CDR3 length: 15 amino acids. The J segment lost 5 bases and the V segment lost 3 bases, leaving 8 bases of the junction unmatched. Germline V gene lookup returns CDR1 SGHRS and CDR2 YFSETQ. This CDR3 reads CASSSTSGAGDTQYF. CDR3 in DNA: TGCGCCAGCAGCTCCACTAGCGGCGCAGGAGATACGCAGTATTTT.

The V gene is TRBV5-1, the J gene TRBJ1-2; 7 positions match TRBD1. This CDR3 spans 16 amino acids. V shed 2 bases and J 4 bases; nucleotides not matched to a gene: 11. The germline gives CDR1 SGHRS, CDR2 YFSETQ. CDR3 sequence: CASSFGDSRNGYGYTF. The CDR3 DNA follows: TGCGCCAGCAGCTTTGGGGACAGTCGAAATGGCTATGGCTACACCTTC.

The genes are TRBV5-4 and TRBJ2-1; 8 nucleotides line up with TRBD2. The CDR3 consists of 14 residues. Germline V lookup: CDR1 SGHNT, CDR2 YYREEE (reference sequence). V lost 9 bases to trimming and J lost 5 bases; unmatched junction nucleotides: 10. The CDR3 region has the DNA TGTGCCACCCGGCCGGGGGGGGGCAACAATGAGCAGTTCTTC. Residues: CATRPGGGNNEQFF. Drawing the rest from reference TRBV5-4 and TRBJ2-1, the complete variable domain is ETGVTQSPTHLIKTRGQQVTLRCSSQSGHNTVSWYQQALGQGPQFIFQYYREEENGRGNFPPRFSGLQFPNYSSELNVNALELDDSALYLCATRPGGGNNEQFFGPGTRLTVL.

The V and J genes are TRBV9 and TRBJ2-5; 7 bases map to TRBD1. CDR1 and CDR2 from the germline V gene are SGDLS and YYNGEE. This CDR3 has 15 residues. V dropped 3 bases and J dropped 5; count of bases not matched to a gene: 10. In DNA form, the CDR3 reads TGTGCCAGCAGCGCCGGGACAGCCCCCAGGGAGACCCAGTACTTC. This translates into CASSAGTAPRETQYF. The whole variable domain, remainder taken from reference TRBV9 and TRBJ2-5, is DSGVTQTPKHLITATGQRVTLRCSPRSGDLSVYWYQQSLDQGLQFLIQYYNGEERAKGNILERFSAQQFPDLHSELNLSSLELGDSALYFCASSAGTAPRETQYFGPGTRLLVL.

This rearrangement joins TRBV2 to TRBJ2-1; maybe TRBD2 (5 bases). The length of the CDR3 is 13 residues. CDR1 SNHLY and CDR2 FYNNEI come from the germline V gene. Trimming shortened V by 5 bases and J by 0 bases, and 5 bases separated the two germline ends. DNA for the CDR3: TGTGCCAGCAGTACTAGCTCCTACAATGAGCAGTTCTTC. Its protein product is CASSTSSYNEQFF.

The genes are TRBV18 and TRBJ2-3; 10 nucleotides line up with TRBD1. Unmatched junction bases numbered 10, after V lost 5 bases and J lost 2 bases. Germline values: CDR1 KGHSH, CDR2 LQKENI. The CDR3 is made up of 17 amino acids. CDR3 sequence (DNA): TGTGCCAGCTCAAGATCCACCGGGACAGGGGACACAGATACGCAGTATTTT. This codes for CASSRSTGTGDTDTQYF. The whole variable domain, filled in from reference TRBV18 and TRBJ2-3, reads NAGVMQNPRHLVRRRGQEARLRCSPMKGHSHVYWYRQLPEEGLKFMVYLQKENIIDESGMPKERFSAEFPKEGPSILRIQQVVRGDSAAYFCASSRSTGTGDTDTQYFGPGTRLTVL.

The rearrangement joins TRBV24-1 to TRBJ2-3, with D hard to call. Per the germline V gene, CDR1 is KGHDR and CDR2 is SFDVKD. V lost 3 bases, J lost 0 bases, and 6 bases lay in between. This CDR3 is 14 amino acids long. CDR3: CATSDATSTDTQYF. The CDR3 DNA sequence: TGTGCCACCAGTGATGCGACAAGCACAGATACGCAGTATTTT.

J is TRBJ2-7 and V is TRBV9, with 10 nucleotides matching TRBD2. V shed 4 bases and J 0 bases; nucleotides not matched to a gene: 4. The CDR3 contains 15 residues. CDR1 SGDLS and CDR2 YYNGEE come from the germline V gene. CDR3 sequence reads: CASSPGTSASYEQYF. CDR3 coding DNA: TGTGCCAGCAGCCCCGGGACTAGCGCCTCCTACGAGCAGTACTTC. Looking up the rest from reference TRBV9 and TRBJ2-7 gives the full variable domain: DSGVTQTPKHLITATGQRVTLRCSPRSGDLSVYWYQQSLDQGLQFLIQYYNGEERAKGNILERFSAQQFPDLHSELNLSSLELGDSALYFCASSPGTSASYEQYFGPGTRLTVT.

CDR3 sequence reads: CASTPGNIQYF. CDR3 coding DNA: TGTGCCAGCACCCCAGGGAACATTCAGTACTTC. The chain joins TRBV2 to TRBJ2-4, with D possibly matching TRBD1 (5 bases). Germline CDR1 reads SNHLY; CDR2 reads FYNNEI. Trimming took off 7 bases at V and 7 bases at J, with 8 bases between the two ends. This CDR3 comprises 11 residues.

J is TRBJ1-2 and V is TRBV14; possibly TRBD1 for D (6 bases). Germline values: CDR1 SGHDN, CDR2 FVKESK. This CDR3 region has 13 residues. V shed 4 bases and J shed 4 bases, with 10 bases lying between them. The CDR3 bases are TGTGCCAGCAGCCCGGGACAAACCTATGGCTACACCTTC. It translates to CASSPGQTYGYTF. Complete variable domain (other parts from reference TRBV14 and TRBJ1-2): EAGVTQFPSHSVIEKGQTVTLRCDPISGHDNLYWYRRVMGKEIKFLLHFVKESKQDESGMPNNRFLAERTGGTYSTLKVQPAELEDSGVYFCASSPGQTYGYTFGSGTRLTVV.

This clonotype is a singleton in its sample. The CDR3: CASSPGIDRGNEQFF. For the CDR3, the DNA is TGTGCCAGCAGCCCGGGAATCGACAGGGGCAATGAGCAGTTCTTC. The chain combines TRBV4-2 with TRBJ2-1; TRBD1 aligns across 8 bases. With V trimmed by 4 bases and J by 6 bases, 8 bases remained unmatched. The CDR3 has 15 residues. Per germline, CDR1 LGHNA and CDR2 YNFKEQ.

V and J are TRBV3-1 and TRBJ2-1, with D possibly being TRBD2 (5 bases). The CDR3 is made up of 14 amino acids. The germline CDR1 and CDR2 sequences are LGHDT and YNNKEL (reference sequence). Trimming took 4 bases from V and 4 from J, leaving 11 bases between them. The CDR3 reads CASSLGLTYNEQFF. CDR3 coding DNA: TGTGCCAGCAGCCTTGGACTCACGTACAATGAGCAGTTCTTC.

This chain links TRBV20-1 with TRBJ2-5, with no clear D. V shed 6 bases and J shed 2 bases, with 10 bases lying between them. CDR3 size: 12 residues. Germline CDR1 DFQATT, CDR2 SNEGSKA (reference sequence). In DNA, the CDR3 is TGCAGTGCCCAAGATCAGCAAGAGACCCAGTACTTC. Protein: CSAQDQQETQYF.

V is TRBV5-1 and J is TRBJ2-3; either TRBD1 or TRBD2 may supply D (5 bases each). The V gene lost 5 bases and the J gene lost 6 bases, with 16 bases spanning the gap. Germline V gives CDR1 SGHRS, CDR2 YFSETQ. The CDR3 spans 14 residues. CDR3 sequence: CASRVRGEYDTQYF. In DNA, the CDR3 is TGCGCCAGCAGGGTGAGAGGGGAGTATGATACGCAGTATTTT.